These 6 T cell receptor beta chains originate from one sample sequenced in a study of T cell responses to AZD1222 COVID-19 vaccine. Sequencing used immunoSEQ multiplex PCR; TCRdb keeps in-frame clones, though not all of them. This sample has some 98,000 clones, with roughly 84% found just once. The material was peripheral blood, obtained on day 0 of AZD1222 vaccination. The source is an adult in good health.

In this sample, this clone turned up once. The J gene is TRBJ2-7, the V gene TRBV30; 11 nucleotides line up with TRBD1. The length of the CDR3 is 13 residues. Germline V gene data show CDR1 as GTSNPN and CDR2 as SVGIG (reference sequence). The CDR3 here is CAAGTGGSYEQYF. The CDR3 DNA is TGTGCGGCCGGGACAGGGGGGTCCTACGAGCAGTACTTC.

This clone was observed a single time. This rearrangement joins TRBV3-1 (or the pseudogene TRBV3-2) to TRBJ1-2; 7 bases are a match to TRBD1. This CDR3 has 15 residues. Germline CDR1 LGHDT, CDR2 YNNKEL (reference sequence). V lost 1 base, J lost 3 bases, and 5 bases stayed unmatched. CDR3: CASSQGQGGYYGYTF. Here the CDR3 DNA reads TGTGCCAGCAGCCAAGGGCAAGGGGGCTACTATGGCTACACCTTC.

The chain has TRBV28 and TRBJ2-5; D gene unclear. This CDR3 comprises 15 residues. The germline V gene encodes CDR1 MDHEN and CDR2 SYDVKM. The V and J ends lost 4 bases and 4 bases respectively, with 16 bases between them. The CDR3 is CASSSVLGPAETQYF. CDR3 nucleotides: TGTGCCAGCAGTTCCGTCCTAGGGCCCGCAGAGACCCAGTACTTC. The full variable domain, completed using reference TRBV28 and TRBJ2-5, is DVKVTQSSRYLVKRTGEKVFLECVQDMDHENMFWYRQDPGLGLRLIYFSYDVKMKEKGDIPEGYSVSREKKERFSLILESASTNQTSMYLCASSSVLGPAETQYFGPGTRLLVL.

The V call is TRBV5-1, the J call TRBJ1-1; D is ambiguous. The V and J ends lost 0 bases and 5 bases respectively, with 11 bases between them. The CDR3 runs to 14 residues. Germline V CDR1 and CDR2: SGHRS, YFSETQ. CDR3 residues: CASSLETRRTEAFF. Here the CDR3 DNA reads TGCGCCAGCAGCTTGGAAACGAGGAGAACTGAAGCTTTCTTT.

J is TRBJ2-3 and V is TRBV18; D unresolved. This CDR3 contains 14 residues. V lost 2 bases to trimming and J lost 0 bases, with 6 bases between them. Germline CDR1 KGHSH, CDR2 LQKENI. The CDR3: CASSPSLSTDTQYF. DNA of the CDR3: TGTGCCAGCTCACCAAGCCTGAGCACAGATACGCAGTATTTT.

The genes are TRBV27 and TRBJ1-6, with TRBD1 identical over 7 bases. Germline CDR1 MNHEY, CDR2 SMNVEV (reference sequence). The CDR3 is 15 amino acids. Trimming removed 6 bases from V and 12 bases from J; junction bases left unmatched: 14. The CDR3 sequence is CASRNRWQGELPLHF. CDR3 in DNA: TGTGCCAGCAGGAATAGGTGGCAGGGGGAATTACCCCTCCACTTT.